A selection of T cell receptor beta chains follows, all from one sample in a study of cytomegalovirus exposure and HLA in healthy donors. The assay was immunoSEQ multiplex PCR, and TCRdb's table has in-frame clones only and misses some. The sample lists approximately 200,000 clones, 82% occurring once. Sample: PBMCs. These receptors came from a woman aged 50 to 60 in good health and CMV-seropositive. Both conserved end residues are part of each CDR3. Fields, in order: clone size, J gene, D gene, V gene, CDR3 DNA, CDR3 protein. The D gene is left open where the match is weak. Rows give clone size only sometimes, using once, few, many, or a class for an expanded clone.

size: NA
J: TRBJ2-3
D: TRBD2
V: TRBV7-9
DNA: TGTGCCAGCAGCCCGGAGGGGAGCGGGAGACGAGATACGCAGTATTTT
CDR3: CASSPEGSGRRDTQYF

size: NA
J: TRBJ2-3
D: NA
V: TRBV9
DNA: TGTGCCAGCAGCTCAAGAGGGGGAACAGATACGCAGTATTTT
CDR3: CASSSRGGTDTQYF

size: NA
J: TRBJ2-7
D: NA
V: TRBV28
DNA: TGTGCCAGCTTCGCACCTGCGGCTTCCTACGAGCAGTACTTC
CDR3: CASFAPAASYEQYF

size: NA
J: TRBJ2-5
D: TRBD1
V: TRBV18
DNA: TGTGCCAGCTCGCCCGGACAGGGGGAGACCCAGTACTTC
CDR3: CASSPGQGETQYF

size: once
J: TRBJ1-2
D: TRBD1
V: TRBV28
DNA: TGTGCCAGCAGTCACCGGGGACAGATGGATAACTATGGCTACACCTTC
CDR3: CASSHRGQMDNYGYTF

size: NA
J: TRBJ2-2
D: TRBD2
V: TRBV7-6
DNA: TGTGCCAGCAGCCACGGTTTAGCGGGGGCCGGGGAGCTGTTTTTT
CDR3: CASSHGLAGAGELFF

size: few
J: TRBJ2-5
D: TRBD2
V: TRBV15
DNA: TGTGCCACCAGCAGAGGGGAGGGGCGGGGAGAGACCCAGTACTTC
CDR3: CATSRGEGRGETQYF

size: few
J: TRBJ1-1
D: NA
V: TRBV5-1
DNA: TGCGCCAGCCGGGCAGGGTGGGATTATGGTGAAGCTTTCTTT
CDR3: CASRAGWDYGEAFF

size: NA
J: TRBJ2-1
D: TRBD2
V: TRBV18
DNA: TGTGCCAGCTCACCACGACTAGCGGGTGCCTACAATGAGCAGTTCTTC
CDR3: CASSPRLAGAYNEQFF

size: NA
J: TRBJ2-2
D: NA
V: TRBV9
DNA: TGTGCCAGCAGCGCAGGCAATCCGAACACCGGGGAGCTGTTTTTT
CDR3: CASSAGNPNTGELFF

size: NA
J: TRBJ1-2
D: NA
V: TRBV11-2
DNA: TGTGCCAGCAGCTTAGACACGGTTTATGGCTACACCTTC
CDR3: CASSLDTVYGYTF

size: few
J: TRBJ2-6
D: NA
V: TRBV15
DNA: TGTGCCACCAGCAGAGCAGGGTCTGGTGGGGCCAACGTCCTGACTTTC
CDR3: CATSRAGSGGANVLTF

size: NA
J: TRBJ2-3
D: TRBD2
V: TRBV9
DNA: TGTGCCAGCAGCGAGACCGGGACTATCCTTACAGATACGCAGTATTTT
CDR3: CASSETGTILTDTQYF

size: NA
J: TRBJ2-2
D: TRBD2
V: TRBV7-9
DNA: TGTGCCAGCAGCCCGGCGGGAGTGGGGAACACCGGGGAGCTGTTTTTT
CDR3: CASSPAGVGNTGELFF

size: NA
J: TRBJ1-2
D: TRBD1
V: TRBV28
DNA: TGTGCCAGCAGTTGGGGACAGGGAGGCTACACCTTC
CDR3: CASSWGQGGYTF

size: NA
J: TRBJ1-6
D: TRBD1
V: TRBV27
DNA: TGTGCCAGCAGTTCGGGGACAGGGGTCCACTTT
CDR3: CASSSGTGVHF

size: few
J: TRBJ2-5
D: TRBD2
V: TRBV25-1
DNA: TGTGCCAGCAGTAGCGGGAGAAAAGAGACCCAGTACTTC
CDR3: CASSSGRKETQYF

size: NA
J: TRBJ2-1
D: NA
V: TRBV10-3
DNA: TGTGCCATCAGTGGGGGACAAGGTGGACAGTTCTTC
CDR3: CAISGGQGGQFF

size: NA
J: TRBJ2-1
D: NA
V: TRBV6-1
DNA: TGTGCCAGCAGTGAGAATGGGGGCGGAGGCAATGAGCAGTTCTTC
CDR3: CASSENGGGGNEQFF

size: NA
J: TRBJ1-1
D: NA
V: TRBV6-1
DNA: TGTGCCAGCAGGGGGACTTTGTACACTGAAGCTTTCTTT
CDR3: CASRGTLYTEAFF

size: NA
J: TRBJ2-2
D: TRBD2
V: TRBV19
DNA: TGTGCCAGTAGTCTGATGCCGGGACTAGCGGTCGGGGAGCTGTTTTTT
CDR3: CASSLMPGLAVGELFF

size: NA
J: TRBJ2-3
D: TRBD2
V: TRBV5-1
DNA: TGCGCCAGCAGCTTGGATCCAATAGCGGGAGTTGGGGGCACAGATACGCAGTATTTT
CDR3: CASSLDPIAGVGGTDTQYF

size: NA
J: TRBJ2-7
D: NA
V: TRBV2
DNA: TGTGCCACCCACATACAGGGAGATGGCGAGCAGTACTTC
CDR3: CATHIQGDGEQYF

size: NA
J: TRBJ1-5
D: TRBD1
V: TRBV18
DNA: TGTGCCAGCTCACCTGGACAGGGGACGGGCCAGCCCCAGCATTTT
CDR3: CASSPGQGTGQPQHF

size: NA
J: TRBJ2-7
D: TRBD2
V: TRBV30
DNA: TGTGCCTGGAGTGTCGCAATTACTAGCGGGAGGTCCTACGAGCAGTACTTC
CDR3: CAWSVAITSGRSYEQYF

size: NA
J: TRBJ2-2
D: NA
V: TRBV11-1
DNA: TGTGCCAGCAGCTTAGTGTGGACAGCCGACACCGGGGAGCTGTTTTTT
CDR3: CASSLVWTADTGELFF

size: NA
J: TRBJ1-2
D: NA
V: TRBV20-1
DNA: TGCAGTGCCTCGAACTATGGCTACACCTTC
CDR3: CSASNYGYTF

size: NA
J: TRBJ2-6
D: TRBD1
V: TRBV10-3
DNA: TGTGCCATCAGGGGGACAGGGGGGGGCTCTGGGGCCAACGTCCTGACTTTC
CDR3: CAIRGTGGGSGANVLTF

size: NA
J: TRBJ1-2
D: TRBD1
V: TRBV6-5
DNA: TGTGCCAGCAGCGCTCAGGGGGCTAACTATGGCTACACCTTC
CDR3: CASSAQGANYGYTF

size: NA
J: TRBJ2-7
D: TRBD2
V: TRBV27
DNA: TGTGCCAGCAGTCTCTCTAGCGGGGGCCGTTACGAGCAGTACTTC
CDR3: CASSLSSGGRYEQYF

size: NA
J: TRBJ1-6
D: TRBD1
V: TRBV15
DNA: TGTGCCACCAGCAGAGTGGGGACAGGGAATTCACCCCTCCACTTT
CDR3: CATSRVGTGNSPLHF

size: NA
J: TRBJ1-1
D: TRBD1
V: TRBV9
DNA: TGTGCCAGCAGCGTTGCCGGGACAGGGGCCACTGAAGCTTTCTTT
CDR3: CASSVAGTGATEAFF

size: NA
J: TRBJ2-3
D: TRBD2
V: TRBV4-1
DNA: TGCGCCAGCAGTCGGACTAGCGGATCCCCAGATACGCAGTATTTT
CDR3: CASSRTSGSPDTQYF

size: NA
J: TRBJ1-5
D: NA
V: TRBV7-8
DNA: TGTGCCAGCAGCTTAGCTTGGAGACAGGAGAATCAGCCCCAGCATTTT
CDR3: CASSLAWRQENQPQHF

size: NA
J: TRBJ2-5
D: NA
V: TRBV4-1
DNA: TGCGCCAGCAGCCAAGGACTCAGACAGCGGGAAGAGACCCAGTACTTC
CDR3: CASSQGLRQREETQYF

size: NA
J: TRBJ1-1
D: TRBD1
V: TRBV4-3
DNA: TGCGCCAGCAGCCTCAGTTTGGGTCCGACAGGGAGAAACACTGAAGCTTTCTTT
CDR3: CASSLSLGPTGRNTEAFF

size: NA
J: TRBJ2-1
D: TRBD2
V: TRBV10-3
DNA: TGTGCCATCAGTGACGACGGGACTAGCGGGGGGGCCTGGTCCTACAATGAGCAGTTCTTC
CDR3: CAISDDGTSGGAWSYNEQFF

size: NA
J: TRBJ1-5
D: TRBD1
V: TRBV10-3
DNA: TGTGCCATCAGTGACCGGACAGGGGGCAATCAGCCCCAGCATTTT
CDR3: CAISDRTGGNQPQHF

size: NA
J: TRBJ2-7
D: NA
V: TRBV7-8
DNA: TGTGCCAGCAGCTTAGTCGGTTACGAGCAGTACTTC
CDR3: CASSLVGYEQYF

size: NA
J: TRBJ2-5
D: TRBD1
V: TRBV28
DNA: TGTGCCAGCAGTTCCCGGACAGGGGGCCGCGAGACCCAGTACTTC
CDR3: CASSSRTGGRETQYF

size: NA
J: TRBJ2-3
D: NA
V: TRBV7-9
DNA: TGTGCCAGCAGCTTAACATCTAGGACAGATACGCAGTATTTT
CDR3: CASSLTSRTDTQYF

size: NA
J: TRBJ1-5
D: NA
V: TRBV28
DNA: TGTGCCAGCAGTTCCATCAGGGAAAGAGGCCAGCCCCAGCATTTT
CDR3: CASSSIRERGQPQHF

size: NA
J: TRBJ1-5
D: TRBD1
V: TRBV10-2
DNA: TGCGCCAGCACGACAGGGCCAGGACAGCCCCAGCATTTT
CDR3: CASTTGPGQPQHF

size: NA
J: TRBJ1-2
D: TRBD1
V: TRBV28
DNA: TGTGCCAGCATCCCGGGACAGCACAGATCGTATGGCTACACCTTC
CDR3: CASIPGQHRSYGYTF

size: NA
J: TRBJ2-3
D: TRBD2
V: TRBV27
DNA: TGTGCCAGCAGGACCGGGACTAGCGGGAGAGGTGATATACTGGATACGCAGTATTTT
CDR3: CASRTGTSGRGDILDTQYF

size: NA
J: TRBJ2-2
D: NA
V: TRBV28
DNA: TGTGCCACCAGAGGGGGGGCGGGCGTGAGGATGGTCACCGGGGAGCTGTTTTTT
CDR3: CATRGGAGVRMVTGELFF

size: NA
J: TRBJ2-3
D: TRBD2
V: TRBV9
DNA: TGTGCCAGCAGCGTAGACGGGGGGGAAACAGATACGCAGTATTTT
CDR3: CASSVDGGETDTQYF